The rows below give T cell receptor beta chains drawn from one sample of a study of blood T cell repertoires in COVID-19. The assay was immunoSEQ multiplex PCR, and TCRdb's table has in-frame clones only and misses some. This sample carries a few hundred thousand clones, nearly 90% of them seen once, and the ten largest clones take 3.5% to 4.5%. Sequencing was done on a sample of PBMCs or T cells enriched from blood (not recorded which). Source of these receptors: a young woman with acute COVID-19. Both conserved end residues are part of each CDR3.

length,V,J,CDR3
15,TRBV27,TRBJ2-7,CASSPNRDSDYEQYF
15,TRBV9,TRBJ1-3,CASSPTGTGGNTIYF
15,TRBV11-3,TRBJ1-3,CAIRTGIASGNTIYF
13,TRBV28,TRBJ1-2,CASWEGGDYGYTF
17,TRBV18,TRBJ1-5,CASSLDSRTGSNQPQHF
18,TRBV4-1,TRBJ2-5,CASRIPGLAGGSTMAQYF
14,TRBV6-5,TRBJ1-1,CASSYFSQGTEAFF
16,TRBV11-1,TRBJ2-1,CASSLGWLAGGNEQFF
15,TRBV28,TRBJ1-1,CASSPGLGRWTEAFF
14,TRBV6-5,TRBJ1-3,CASSYSRTGATIYF
16,TRBV5-1,TRBJ2-5,CASSLGGQSDLETQYF
15,TRBV19,TRBJ1-4,CASSMGNLGGEKLFF
15,TRBV7-3,TRBJ2-7,CASSPLDRGALEQYF
14,TRBV6-1,TRBJ2-5,CASSDPQDAKTQYF
13,TRBV15,TRBJ1-5,CATSREGDQPQHF
16,TRBV9,TRBJ2-1,CASSGTSGTSGNEQFF
18,TRBV28,TRBJ1-4,CASRPPDVWGAGNEKLFF